The entry below gives a single T cell receptor beta chain sequence along with its context. The antigen is unknown. The data belong to a study of blood T cells in healthy people across ages. CDR3 length equals 15 residues. V lost 1 base, J lost 4 bases, and 11 bases lay in between. Germline V gene sequence: CDR1 SGHVS, CDR2 FQNEAQ. Notes on the study in general: Compared with aged donors, long-lived donors showed fewer expanded clones, suggesting selection.

Sample-barcoded 5' priming and a J-beta primer mix drove a second PCR of 7 to 11 cycles. Every single cDNA molecule received a tag from a template-switch adaptor with 12 random nucleotides. Every individual sample yielded 3 million or more paired-end reads (each containing CDR3). Each CDR3 protein is one row after TCRdb ran MiXCR on the 5' RACE reads. The table records roughly 570,000 distinct CDR3 sequences, 27% of them present only once. The sample consisted of blood. This chain links TRBV7-8 with TRBJ1-3, with D unresolved. The TCR comes from a woman in her 70s in good health. The CDR3 sequence: CASSLGTSRGNTIYF. In DNA, the CDR3 is TGTGCCAGCAGCTTAGGAACGTCGAGGGGAAACACCATATATTTT.